This T cell receptor (beta chain) was sequenced during a study of PD-1 blockade in classical Hodgkin lymphoma. Study-wide results and caveats: The study reported lower baseline TCR diversity in newly diagnosed patients than in healthy donors. For complete responders, baseline diversity was comparable to that of newly diagnosed patients.

This sample's time point: cycle 4 day 1 (C4D1), after more than five weeks of nivolumab. All patients relapsed after autologous stem cell transplantation, and brentuximab vedotin exposure varied. Produced via immunoSEQ multiplex PCR; TCRdb's table is partial and in-frame only. The sample lists roughly 60,000 clones; roughly nine tenths were seen once. Remarks on this clone: The antigen remains unidentified.

Germline V gives CDR1 LNHDA, CDR2 SQIVND (reference sequence). With 5 bases removed from V and 8 bases from J, the gap between germline ends came to 10 bases. The CDR3 has 12 residues. Here the sequenced sample was peripheral blood mononuclear cells (PBMCs), taken before the fourth cycle of nivolumab. This receptor was identified in a human donor with classical Hodgkin lymphoma. The chain recombines TRBV19 with TRBJ2-1; D is ambiguous. CDR3 sequence reads: CASSLLFDEQFF. DNA of the CDR3: TGTGCCAGTAGTCTCCTTTTCGATGAGCAGTTCTTC. Looking up the rest from reference TRBV19 and TRBJ2-1 gives the full variable domain: DGGITQSPKYLFRKEGQNVTLSCEQNLNHDAMYWYRQDPGQGLRLIYYSQIVNDFQKGDIAEGYSVSREKKESFPLTVTSAQKNPTAFYLCASSLLFDEQFFGPGTRLTVL.